Shown below are 22 T cell receptor beta chains from a single sample sequenced in a study of blood T cell repertoires in COVID-19. Profiling relied on immunoSEQ multiplex PCR, and the TCRdb table lists in-frame clones only, not all of them. Here the sample spans under 300,000 clones, 80% to 95% being singletons. What was sequenced was PBMCs or T cells enriched from blood (not recorded which). The source is a woman aged 18-29 years who had recovered from COVID-19.

About this clone itself: Other DNA sequences from this sample encode an identical CDR3 as well. The V and J genes are TRBV5-1 and TRBJ1-2; unclear D gene. Germline V CDR1 and CDR2: SGHRS, YFSETQ. Trimming shortened V by 1 base and J by 0 bases, and 4 bases separated the two germline ends. This CDR3 contains 13 residues. The CDR3 spells CASSLTANYGYTF. The DNA of the CDR3 is TGCGCCAGCAGCTTGACAGCTAACTATGGCTACACCTTC. Supplemented by reference TRBV5-1 and TRBJ1-2, the full variable domain reads KAGVTQTPRYLIKTRGQQVTLSCSPISGHRSVSWYQQTPGQGLQFLFEYFSETQRNKGNFPGRFSGRQFSNSRSEMNVSTLELGDSALYLCASSLTANYGYTFGSGTRLTVV.

CDR3: CASSYHTGTEAFF. The CDR3 bases are TGTGCCAGCAGCTATCATACAGGGACTGAAGCTTTCTTT. This chain joins TRBV9 and TRBJ1-1; D may be TRBD1 (6 bases). V gave up 4 bases and J gave up 5 bases, with 12 bases separating them. There are 13 residues in the CDR3. The germline CDR1 and CDR2 sequences are SGDLS and YYNGEE.

The rearrangement joins TRBV4-1 to TRBJ1-1, with TRBD1 identical over 7 bases. V gave up 0 bases and J gave up 10 bases; unmatched junction bases: 5. Germline-derived CDR1 and CDR2 are MGHRA and YSYEKL. The CDR3 runs to 13 residues. The CDR3 is CASSQESRQGAFF. Here the CDR3 DNA reads TGCGCCAGCAGCCAAGAATCGCGACAGGGAGCTTTCTTT.

This rearrangement joins TRBV4-1 to TRBJ1-2; tentative D call: TRBD1 (5 bases). V gave up 0 bases and J gave up 2 bases, with 10 bases separating them. The CDR3 has 15 amino acids. CDR1 and CDR2 from the germline V gene are MGHRA and YSYEKL. The CDR3 bases are TGCGCCAGCAGCCAAGAGACAGATTCAAACTATGGCTACACCTTC. Its protein is CASSQETDSNYGYTF.

This clone was observed a single time. The chain uses TRBV5-1 and TRBJ2-3; 13 bases map to TRBD2. The germline V gene has CDR1 SGHRS and CDR2 YFSETQ. This CDR3 region has 16 residues. After removal of 4 bases from V and 0 bases from J, the junction contained 2 bases not matched to a gene. CDR3 DNA: TGCGCCAGCAGCACGGGACTAGCGGGGAGCACAGATACGCAGTATTTT. Residues: CASSTGLAGSTDTQYF.

The chain uses TRBV6-2 or TRBV6-3 and TRBJ2-7, with 9 bases identical to TRBD2. The CDR3 spans 15 residues. Germline V gene data show CDR1 as MNHEY and CDR2 as SVGEGT. The trim removed 2 bases at V and 4 bases at J, leaving 6 bases unmatched. The CDR3: CASSYAGGPTYEQYF. The CDR3 bases are TGTGCCAGCAGTTACGCGGGAGGGCCGACTTACGAGCAGTACTTC.

This clone was picked up one time. The chain uses TRBV24-1 and TRBJ2-1, with 7 bases that match TRBD1. CDR1 is KGHDR and CDR2 is SFDVKD in the germline V gene. The CDR3 is 13 amino acids. The trim removed 2 bases at V and 6 bases at J, leaving 0 bases unmatched. Here the CDR3 DNA reads TGTGCCACCAGTGATTGGGACAGCAATGAGCAGTTCTTC. Translated, it gives CATSDWDSNEQFF.

This chain connects TRBV6-5 to TRBJ1-1; 7 nucleotides agree with TRBD1. Germline lookup yields CDR1 MNHEY and CDR2 SVGAGI. Trimming removed 6 bases from V and 3 bases from J; junction bases left unmatched: 4. The CDR3 contains 13 residues. CDR3 sequence: CASRGGADTEAFF. CDR3 nucleotide sequence: TGTGCCAGCAGAGGGGGCGCGGACACTGAAGCTTTCTTT.

This clone was seen just once. The V gene is TRBV2, the J gene TRBJ1-2; weak D call: TRBD1 (5 bases). The germline V gene encodes CDR1 SNHLY and CDR2 FYNNEI. The CDR3 is 14 residues long. With 1 base removed from V and 2 bases from J, the gap between germline ends came to 8 bases. CDR3 sequence (DNA): TGTGCCAGCAGTGAAGGGACAACAAACTATGGCTACACCTTC. The encoded protein is CASSEGTTNYGYTF. Full variable domain (remainder filled in from reference TRBV2 and TRBJ1-2): EPEVTQTPSHQVTQMGQEVILRCVPISNHLYFYWYRQILGQKVEFLVSFYNNEISEKSEIFDDQFSVERPDGSNFTLKIRSTKLEDSAMYFCASSEGTTNYGYTFGSGTRLTVV.

The chain couples TRBV19 to TRBJ1-2; the match to TRBD1 covers 9 bases. V was clipped by 6 bases and J by 7 bases; unmatched bases: 21. The length of the CDR3 is 18 residues. The germline V gene encodes CDR1 LNHDA and CDR2 SQIVND (reference sequence). This chain's CDR3 is CASSLEGVRQDRGFGYTF. As DNA, the CDR3 is TGTGCCAGTAGCCTAGAGGGGGTTAGACAGGACAGGGGATTTGGCTACACCTTC.

A single count supports this clone. The chain links TRBV6-4 to TRBJ2-1, with TRBD2 identical over 8 bases. CDR1 is MRHNA and CDR2 is SNTAGT in the germline V gene. V shed 5 bases and J 6 bases; nucleotides not matched to a gene: 6. There are 14 residues in the CDR3. The CDR3 coding sequence is TGTGCCAGCAGTAGGACTAGCTTATTCAATGAGCAGTTCTTC. Translating it yields CASSRTSLFNEQFF.

CDR3 in amino acids: CASTPLTGANTEAFF. CDR3 DNA: TGCGCCAGCACCCCCCTGACAGGGGCTAACACTGAAGCTTTCTTT. V is TRBV5-1 and J is TRBJ1-1; 8 bases fit TRBD1. There are 15 residues in the CDR3. Losses at the gene ends were 6 bases for V and 2 bases for J; bases not matched to a gene: 9. From germline, CDR1 is SGHRS and CDR2 YFSETQ.

The V gene is TRBV6-5, the J gene TRBJ2-1; possibly TRBD1 for D (5 bases). V was cut by 0 bases and J by 6 bases, with 12 bases left in between. The CDR3 covers 15 residues. Germline lookup yields CDR1 MNHEY and CDR2 SVGAGI. This CDR3 reads CASSYSGPSTNEQFF. The CDR3 DNA follows: TGTGCCAGCAGTTACTCGGGGCCTAGTACCAATGAGCAGTTCTTC.

This chain connects TRBV9 to TRBJ2-2; unclear D gene. This CDR3 has 14 residues. CDR1 is SGDLS and CDR2 is YYNGEE in the germline V gene. V was shortened by 4 bases and J by 1 base, with 8 bases between the two germline ends. CDR3 amino acids: CASSRSQNTGELFF. The CDR3 DNA is TGTGCCAGCAGCAGAAGCCAGAACACCGGGGAGCTGTTTTTT.

This clone appeared a few times. The chain uses TRBV7-9 and TRBJ2-7; D call uncertain. The germline gives CDR1 SEHNR, CDR2 FQNEAQ (reference sequence). The CDR3 is 12 amino acids. The V and J ends lost 5 bases and 3 bases respectively, with 8 bases between them. As DNA, the CDR3 is TGTGCCAGCAGCCCGCTAGACTACGAGCAGTACTTC. Translated: CASSPLDYEQYF.

The rearrangement links TRBV7-2 to TRBJ1-5; the D is unclear. The CDR3 is 18 amino acids. The V end lost 5 bases, the J end lost 0 bases, and 20 bases lay between the germline ends. Germline values: CDR1 SGHTA, CDR2 FQGNSA. The CDR3 region has the DNA TGTGCCAGCAGCCTCCACCCCTCGGGGTTTAGTAGCAATCAGCCCCAGCATTTT. Translation: CASSLHPSGFSSNQPQHF.

The chain carries TRBV5-1 and TRBJ1-1; possible D gene TRBD1, 6 bases. The CDR3 consists of 15 residues. Germline V gives CDR1 SGHRS, CDR2 YFSETQ. The V end was cut by 2 bases, the J end by 3 bases, with 14 bases between. In DNA form, the CDR3 reads TGCGCCAGCAGCTTACAGGGACGCGGAGACACTGAAGCTTTCTTT. Translating gives CASSLQGRGDTEAFF.

The chain is built from TRBV5-1 and TRBJ1-4, with D unclear. CDR1 and CDR2 from the germline V gene are SGHRS and YFSETQ. CDR3 size: 14 residues. The ends were cut back, 1 base at V and 7 bases at J, with 11 bases in the middle. The CDR3 DNA reads TGCGCCAGCAGCTTGTACGGGAACGGTGAAAAACTGTTTTTT. Its protein product is CASSLYGNGEKLFF.

The genes are TRBV18 and TRBJ2-7, with 9 nucleotides matching TRBD1. The CDR3 covers 14 residues. Germline V gene sequence: CDR1 KGHSH, CDR2 LQKENI. Trimming removed 0 bases from V and 5 bases from J; junction bases left unmatched: 2. The CDR3: CASSPPGQGNEQYF. As DNA, the CDR3 is TGTGCCAGCTCACCACCGGGACAGGGTAACGAGCAGTACTTC.

V and J are TRBV6-5 and TRBJ1-6, with D tentatively TRBD1 (6 bases). This CDR3 comprises 14 residues. With 6 bases removed from V and 14 bases from J, the gap between germline ends came to 20 bases. Germline V gene sequence: CDR1 MNHEY, CDR2 SVGAGI. The CDR3 sequence is CASSGTLESPALHF. DNA for the CDR3: TGTGCCAGCAGCGGGACACTGGAATCTCCGGCCCTCCACTTT.

The sample holds a few counts of this clone. V gene TRBV10-3 combines with J gene TRBJ1-2; no reliable D call. This CDR3 region has 15 residues. Germline V lookup: CDR1 ENHRY, CDR2 SYGVKD. The V end lost 4 bases, the J end lost 0 bases, and 12 bases lay between the germline ends. The CDR3 region has the DNA TGTGCCATCAGTGTAACCGCACTAGCTAACTATGGCTACACCTTC. Amino acid sequence: CAISVTALANYGYTF.

Only one count was recorded for this clone. The rearrangement uses TRBV10-3 and TRBJ1-2; 9 bases agree with TRBD1. This CDR3 has 14 amino acids. The junction had 8 bases not matched to a gene; V was cut back by 6 bases and J by 6 bases. The germline V gene has CDR1 ENHRY and CDR2 SYGVKD. Here the CDR3 reads CAISPGTGKNGYTF. Written as DNA, the CDR3 is TGTGCCATCAGCCCCGGGACAGGGAAAAATGGCTACACCTTC.